This T cell receptor (beta chain) was recovered during a study of blood T cell repertoires in COVID-19. The overall study: Sites across the United States, Italy and Spain contributed samples from acute and convalescent COVID-19. T cells, B-cell-depleted T cells, or PBMCs supplied cDNA or gDNA.

In the source study's methods: Amplified reference gene primers provided the basis for estimating nucleated cell counts. Assay used: immunoSEQ multiplex PCR; TCRdb lists only in-frame clones, some missing. V and J calls plus clone size are reproduced from that table; the DNA served to infer D and trimming. Among tens of thousands of clones listed, 73% were seen once. This clonotype was obtained from a woman aged 50 to 60 with active or convalescent COVID-19. The sequenced sample consisted of peripheral blood.

CDR3 nucleotides: TGTGCCAGCAGCTCCCAGAGGCTCCACTATGGCTACACCTTC. Residues: CASSSQRLHYGYTF. The V gene is TRBV7-9, the J gene TRBJ1-2; no firm D call. The CDR3 has 14 amino acids. Trimming shortened V by 4 bases and J by 3 bases, and 12 bases separated the two germline ends. CDR1 and CDR2 from the germline V gene are SEHNR and FQNEAQ (reference sequence).